The rows below give T cell receptor beta chains drawn from one sample of a study of CD8 T cells in ankylosing spondylitis. TCRdb called the 5' RACE reads again in MiXCR, with one record for every CDR3 protein. The sample yields 210,000 or so distinct CDR3 sequences, under 30% seen once. Input material: blood, either unsorted or a sorted T cell fraction (not recorded which). These receptors came from a male donor with ankylosing spondylitis or in good health (not recorded which). The CDR3 runs from the conserved cysteine through the conserved F or W. D genes are given only for firm matches. Clone sizes are given selectively: once, few, many, or a class where the clone is expanded.

v_gene,j_gene,abundance,d_gene,CDR3aa,CDR3nt
TRBV20-1,TRBJ2-2,few,.,CSAREGSGTGELFF,TGCAGTGCTAGAGAGGGGAGCGGCACCGGGGAGCTGTTTTTT
TRBV6-5,TRBJ2-7,.,TRBD1,CASSYRQGFSYEQYF,TGTGCCAGCAGTTACCGACAGGGTTTCTCCTACGAGCAGTACTTC
TRBV7-8,TRBJ2-3,.,TRBD2,CASSLALAGGKLTDTQYF,TGTGCCAGCAGCTTAGCCCTAGCGGGAGGGAAGCTCACAGATACGCAGTATTTT
TRBV4-1,TRBJ2-7,many,TRBD2,CASSQGLAGGLLEQYF,TGCGCCAGCAGCCAGGGGCTAGCGGGAGGCCTCTTAGAGCAGTACTTC
TRBV7-8,TRBJ1-1,many,TRBD1,CASSPGQGTNTEAFF,TGTGCCAGCAGCCCAGGACAGGGCACGAACACTGAAGCTTTCTTT
TRBV2,TRBJ2-2,many,.,CASSGPGGNTGELFF,TGTGCCAGCAGTGGTCCTGGCGGGAACACCGGGGAGCTGTTTTTT
TRBV2,TRBJ1-5,.,.,CASSVFTTTNNQPQHF,TGTGCCAGCAGTGTGTTTACGACAACAAACAATCAGCCCCAGCATTTT
TRBV15,TRBJ2-3,many,TRBD2,CATSRGSSGRIDTQYF,TGTGCCACCAGCAGAGGGTCGAGCGGGAGGATAGATACGCAGTATTTT
TRBV29-1,TRBJ2-2,many,.,CSVVGNIGELFF,TGCAGCGTTGTGGGGAATATCGGGGAGCTGTTTTTT
TRBV12-3/TRBV12-4,TRBJ2-7,many,.,CASSLIALTGEQYF,TGTGCCAGCAGTTTAATAGCCCTGACGGGCGAGCAGTACTTC
TRBV15,TRBJ2-3,.,TRBD2,CATSRPGTSEYLSTDTQYF,TGTGCCACCAGCAGACCCGGGACTAGCGAGTATCTTAGCACAGATACGCAGTATTTT
TRBV2,TRBJ2-3,many,TRBD2,CASRGTSGTDTQYF,TGTGCCAGCAGGGGGACTAGCGGGACAGATACGCAGTATTTT
TRBV12-3/TRBV12-4,TRBJ1-2,many,TRBD1,CASSRSGTGILKGGYTF,TGTGCCAGCAGTCGCTCTGGGACAGGGATCCTGAAAGGAGGCTACACCTTC
TRBV7-6,TRBJ2-2,many,TRBD2,CASSLATSGIPGELFF,TGTGCCAGCAGCTTAGCGACTAGCGGGATCCCCGGGGAGCTGTTTTTT
TRBV6-2/TRBV6-3,TRBJ2-1,few,TRBD2,CASSYMLAGIDEQFF,TGTGCCAGCAGTTACATGCTAGCGGGAATTGATGAGCAGTTCTTC
TRBV12-3/TRBV12-4,TRBJ1-5,.,.,CASSFDQGGQPQHF,TGTGCCAGCAGTTTCGATCAGGGAGGTCAGCCCCAGCATTTT
TRBV11-2,TRBJ2-1,many,.,CASSNAGVEFF,TGTGCCAGCAGTAACGCTGGGGTCGAGTTCTTC
TRBV20-1,TRBJ2-3,few,.,CSARDVRSTDTQYF,TGCAGTGCTAGAGACGTAAGGAGCACAGATACGCAGTATTTT
TRBV7-2,TRBJ1-4,many,.,CASSFRQGNEKLFF,TGTGCCAGCAGCTTTCGGCAGGGGAATGAAAAACTGTTTTTT
TRBV6-5,TRBJ1-1,.,.,CASSSRTRSEAFF,TGTGCCAGCAGTTCCCGGACGCGATCTGAAGCTTTCTTT
TRBV20-1,TRBJ2-2,.,.,CSARDPTGGSNTGELFF,TGCAGTGCTAGAGATCCGACAGGCGGGAGCAACACCGGGGAGCTGTTTTTT
TRBV5-5,TRBJ2-1,.,.,CASSPAGWGDEQFF,TGTGCCAGCAGCCCGGCCGGTTGGGGGGATGAGCAGTTCTTC